These 22 T cell receptor beta chains came from one sample sequenced in a study of cytomegalovirus exposure and HLA in healthy donors. 60 Vbeta and 13 Jbeta primers were used in PCR. Clones were sequenced by immunoSEQ multiplex PCR, and TCRdb holds only the in-frame ones, with some missing. The sample contains fewer than 70,000 clones, just under 85% of which appear only once. Sequencing input: PBMCs. The receptor source for this set is a middle-aged man in good health and CMV-seronegative.

This clone appeared once. The chain carries TRBV11-3 and TRBJ2-5; 8 bases line up with TRBD2. The CDR3 sequence is 16 residues long. J lost 2 bases, V lost 1 base, and 6 bases had no gene match. Looked up from germline, CDR1 is SGHNT and CDR2 is YENEEA. CDR3 sequence reads: CASSLGRGGSQETQYF. For the CDR3, the DNA is TGTGCCAGCAGCTTAGGTCGCGGGGGGTCTCAAGAGACCCAGTACTTC.

The chain combines TRBV6-1 with TRBJ1-5; 8 positions agree with TRBD1. Germline V CDR1 and CDR2: MNHNS, SASEGT. The CDR3 loop spans 18 amino acids. Trimming took 2 bases from V and 4 from J; bases not matched to a gene: 13. The CDR3 DNA follows: TGTGCCAGCAGTGAATTGATCCAGGGGGCTACCTTGAATCAGCCCCAGCATTTT. Its translation: CASSELIQGATLNQPQHF.

This chain joins TRBV4-2 and TRBJ2-2; 9 bases agree with TRBD2. The germline V gene has CDR1 LGHNA and CDR2 YNFKEQ. V dropped 4 bases and J dropped 2; count of bases not matched to a gene: 11. The CDR3 loop spans 18 amino acids. The CDR3 reads CASSPSSRGGINTGELFF. DNA of the CDR3: TGTGCCAGCAGCCCGTCTTCGCGGGGGGGGATAAACACCGGGGAGCTGTTTTTT.

The chain combines TRBV29-1 with TRBJ2-2; 8 bases are a match to TRBD2. Germline trimming cut 4 bases from V and 1 base from J; bases unmatched to any gene: 2. Germline-derived CDR1 and CDR2 are SQVTM and ANQGSEA. The CDR3 is 14 amino acids. CDR3 nucleotides: TGCAGCGTTGGTCGGGGGGGGAACACCGGGGAGCTGTTTTTT. The encoded protein is CSVGRGGNTGELFF.

Only one count was recorded for this clone. The V call is TRBV4-3, the J call TRBJ1-6; TRBD1 aligns across 8 bases. Germline lookup yields CDR1 LGHNA and CDR2 YSLEER. Germline trimming cut 2 bases from V and 11 bases from J; bases unmatched to any gene: 2. The CDR3 is 13 amino acids. The CDR3 coding sequence is TGCGCCAGCAGCCAAACAGGGGGGCCACCCCTCCACTTT. Residues: CASSQTGGPPLHF.

V gene TRBV15 combines with J gene TRBJ1-1; D gene uncertain. The CDR3 is made up of 17 amino acids. Trimming pared 0 bases from V and 5 bases from J, leaving 19 bases between. Germline V gives CDR1 LNHNV, CDR2 YYDKDF (reference sequence). In nucleotides, the CDR3 is TGTGCCACCAGCAGAGATTTTGTTTGGACGGGGTCGACTGAAGCTTTCTTT. This translates into CATSRDFVWTGSTEAFF. Drawing the rest from reference TRBV15 and TRBJ1-1, the complete variable domain is DAMVIQNPRYQVTQFGKPVTLSCSQTLNHNVMYWYQQKSSQAPKLLFHYYDKDFNNEADTPDNFQSRRPNTSFCFLDIRSPGLGDTAMYLCATSRDFVWTGSTEAFFGQGTRLTVV.

The J gene is TRBJ2-5, the V gene TRBV10-3; weak D call: TRBD2 (7 bases). CDR3 size: 16 residues. In germline, CDR1 is ENHRY, CDR2 SYGVKD. V gave up 2 bases and J gave up 4 bases, with 17 bases separating them. CDR3 sequence (DNA): TGTGCCATCAGTGAGACCAGGGGCTCGGGAGGAGAGACCCAGTACTTC. Translating gives CAISETRGSGGETQYF.

The V gene is TRBV13, the J gene TRBJ2-1, with TRBD2 matching over 8 bases. Germline CDR1 is PRHDT and CDR2 is FYEKMQ (reference sequence). This CDR3 spans 17 amino acids. V gave up 0 bases and J gave up 7 bases; unmatched junction bases: 11. In nucleotides, the CDR3 is TGTGCCAGCAGCTTAGGCGGGCGACTAGCGCCTCGGAATGAGCAGTTCTTC. Its translation: CASSLGGRLAPRNEQFF.

This rearrangement joins TRBV28 to TRBJ1-1; D is unclear. The CDR3 runs to 14 residues. Trimming removed 5 bases at V and 0 bases at J, with 10 bases between. Per the germline V gene, CDR1 is MDHEN and CDR2 is SYDVKM. CDR3 amino acids: CASSVPTVNTEAFF. The CDR3 coding sequence is TGTGCCAGCAGTGTCCCTACTGTGAACACTGAAGCTTTCTTT.

This clone was picked up one time. V is TRBV10-3 and J is TRBJ2-5; the match to TRBD1 covers 9 bases. The J segment lost 1 base and the V segment lost 2 bases, leaving 14 bases of the junction unmatched. This CDR3 is 19 amino acids long. Germline values: CDR1 ENHRY, CDR2 SYGVKD. The CDR3 loop is CAISEPHYGQGPPQETQYF. In DNA form, the CDR3 reads TGTGCCATCAGTGAGCCTCACTACGGACAGGGGCCCCCCCAAGAGACCCAGTACTTC.

The gene calls are TRBV5-3 and TRBJ1-2; possibly TRBD1 for D (5 bases). TRBV5-3 is an ORF, with its function uncertain. V shed 5 bases and J shed 4 bases, with 12 bases lying between them. The CDR3 runs to 13 residues. CDR3 nucleotide sequence: TGTGCCAGAAGTTCCGACAGAGTCTATGGCTACACCTTC. Encoded protein: CARSSDRVYGYTF.

This clone was detected only a few times. This chain links TRBV6-5 with TRBJ1-5; 7 bases match TRBD1. In germline, CDR1 is MNHEY, CDR2 SVGAGI. The CDR3 is 16 residues long. V trimming: 0 bases; J trimming: 3 bases; junction bases outside the gene matches: 5. CDR3 nucleotide sequence: TGTGCCAGCAGTTACTCCCGGGACAGCCCCAATCAGCCCCAGCATTTT. Protein product: CASSYSRDSPNQPQHF.

V usage is TRBV4-1 and J usage is TRBJ2-7; a possible D gene is TRBD2 (6 bases). In germline, CDR1 is MGHRA, CDR2 YSYEKL. The CDR3 runs 14 residues. Trimming took 4 bases from V and 3 from J, leaving 13 bases between them. The CDR3 reads CASSRTGVSYEQYF. The CDR3 bases are TGCGCCAGCAGCCGCACGGGGGTAAGCTACGAGCAGTACTTC.

The CDR3 reads CASGLPRTGPPGAFF. The DNA of the CDR3 is TGTGCTAGTGGTTTGCCGAGGACAGGGCCCCCGGGGGCTTTCTTT. This rearrangement joins TRBV12-5 to TRBJ1-1; 8 bases agree with TRBD1. There are 15 residues in the CDR3. CDR1 and CDR2 (germline): LGHNT, FRNRAP. The J segment lost 11 bases and the V segment lost 2 bases, leaving 13 bases of the junction unmatched.

There are a few counts of this clone. V gene TRBV5-1 combines with J gene TRBJ2-4; 12 nucleotides match TRBD1. CDR1 is SGHRS and CDR2 is YFSETQ in the germline V gene. CDR3 length: 18 amino acids. V lost 2 bases to trimming and J lost 5 bases; unmatched junction nucleotides: 11. The DNA of the CDR3 is TGCGCCAGCAGCTTATTGGGGACAGGGGGCCTGACAGAAAACATTCAGTACTTC. It yields the protein CASSLLGTGGLTENIQYF.

This chain uses TRBV7-7 with TRBJ2-1; D remains unclear. Germline V gene data show CDR1 as SSHAT and CDR2 as FNYEAQ (reference sequence). There are 12 residues in the CDR3. V was trimmed by 5 bases and J by 8 bases, leaving 10 bases between them. The CDR3 coding sequence is TGTGCCAGCAGCCATGATGGCCATGAGCAGTTCTTC. Amino acids: CASSHDGHEQFF.

The chain has TRBV4-1 and TRBJ1-2; D not resolved. The CDR3 covers 15 residues. Trimming left V 0 bases short and J 7 bases short, with 15 bases between. CDR1 is MGHRA, CDR2 YSYEKL, per germline. The CDR3, as DNA: TGCGCCAGCAGCCAAGATTTCTCGCGGCGGGGTGGCTACACCTTC. Translation gives CASSQDFSRRGGYTF.

The V call is TRBV6-1, the J call TRBJ1-4, with 9 bases matching TRBD1. CDR3 length: 15 amino acids. CDR1 and CDR2 (germline): MNHNS, SASEGT. Losses at the gene ends were 5 bases for V and 4 bases for J; bases not matched to a gene: 5. The CDR3 region is CASSQQGASNEKLFF. The CDR3 DNA reads TGTGCCAGCAGTCAACAGGGGGCGAGTAATGAAAAACTGTTTTTT.

The chain recombines TRBV6-6 with TRBJ1-5, with TRBD1 matching over 7 bases. The CDR3 spans 15 residues. Trimming at V came to 2 bases and at J to 3 bases, leaving 4 bases not matched to a gene. Looked up from germline, CDR1 is MNHNY and CDR2 is SVGAGI (reference sequence). The CDR3 DNA reads TGTGCCAGCAGTTACCAGACAGGGAACAATCAGCCCCAGCATTTT. This gives the protein CASSYQTGNNQPQHF.

The genes are TRBV7-8 and TRBJ2-7; TRBD1 agrees at 7 bases. The junction had 3 bases not matched to a gene; V was cut back by 5 bases and J by 5 bases. Germline loops: CDR1 SGHVS, CDR2 FQNEAQ. This CDR3 has 12 amino acids. The CDR3 protein is CASSRDSNEQYF. DNA of the CDR3: TGTGCCAGCAGCAGGGACAGTAACGAGCAGTACTTC.

This clone has just a few counts. The chain uses TRBV6-5 and TRBJ1-1, with 8 bases identical to TRBD1. Germline CDR1 and CDR2: MNHEY and SVGAGI. Germline trimming cut 0 bases from V and 8 bases from J; bases unmatched to any gene: 5. The CDR3 runs to 14 residues. The CDR3 spells CASSYSSDRAEAFF. The CDR3 nucleotides read TGTGCCAGCAGTTACTCCTCGGACAGGGCAGAAGCTTTCTTT.

A note on this clone: One junction end disagrees with the germline gene, perhaps due to a read error. Other nucleotide sequences in the sample specify the same CDR3. The chain recombines TRBV2 with TRBJ1-1, with 10 bases identical to TRBD1. The CDR3 extends over 14 amino acids. Germline values: CDR1 SNHLY, CDR2 FYNNEI. The CDR3 sequence: CASSRDRGRIEAFF. CDR3 nucleotides: TGCGCCAGCAGTAGGGACAGGGGACGGATTGAAGCTTTCTTT.